This entry describes one TCR beta chain. This record comes from a study of blood T cell repertoires in COVID-19. Across the study: Sites across the United States, Italy and Spain contributed samples from acute and convalescent COVID-19. T cells, B-cell-depleted T cells, or PBMCs provided the cDNA or gDNA that served as material.

Assay used: immunoSEQ multiplex PCR; TCRdb lists only in-frame clones, some missing. The table has about 180,000 clones, about 88% seen once. CDR3 length: 17 residues. V lost 4 bases to trimming and J lost 0 bases; unmatched junction nucleotides: 8. Germline values: CDR1 MGHRA, CDR2 YSYEKL. This TCR was sampled from a woman aged 40 to 50 with acute COVID-19. This chain joins TRBV4-1 and TRBJ2-3; 9 bases align to TRBD2. Sequencing used PBMCs or T cells enriched from blood (not recorded which). The CDR3 bases are TGCGCCAGCAGCCTTAGCGGGGGACTCGTTAGCACAGATACGCAGTATTTT. It specifies CASSLSGGLVSTDTQYF.